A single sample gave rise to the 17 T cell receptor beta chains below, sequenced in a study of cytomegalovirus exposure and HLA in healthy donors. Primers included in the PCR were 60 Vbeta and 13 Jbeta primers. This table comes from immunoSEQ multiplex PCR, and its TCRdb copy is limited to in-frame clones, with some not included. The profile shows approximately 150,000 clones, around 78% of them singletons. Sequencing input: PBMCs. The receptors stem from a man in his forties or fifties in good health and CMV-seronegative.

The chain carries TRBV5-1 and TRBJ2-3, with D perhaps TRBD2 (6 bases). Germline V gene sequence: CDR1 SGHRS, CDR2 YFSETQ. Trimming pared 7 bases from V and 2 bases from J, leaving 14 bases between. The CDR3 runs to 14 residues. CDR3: CASAPEGNTDTQYF. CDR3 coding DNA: TGCGCCAGCGCCCCGGAGGGAAACACAGATACGCAGTATTTT.

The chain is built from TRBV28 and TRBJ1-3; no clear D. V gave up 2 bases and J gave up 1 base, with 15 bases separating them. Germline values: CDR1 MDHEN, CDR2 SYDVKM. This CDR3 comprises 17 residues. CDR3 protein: CASSLGSRSPSGNTIYF. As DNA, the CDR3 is TGTGCCAGCAGTTTAGGGAGCAGGTCCCCATCTGGAAACACCATATATTTT.

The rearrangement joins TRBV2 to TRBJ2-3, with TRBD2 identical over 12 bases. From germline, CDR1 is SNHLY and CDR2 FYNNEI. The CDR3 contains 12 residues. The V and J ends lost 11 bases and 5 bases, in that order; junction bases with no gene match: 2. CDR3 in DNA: TGTGCCGGGGGACTAGCGGGAGATACGCAGTATTTT. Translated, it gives CAGGLAGDTQYF.

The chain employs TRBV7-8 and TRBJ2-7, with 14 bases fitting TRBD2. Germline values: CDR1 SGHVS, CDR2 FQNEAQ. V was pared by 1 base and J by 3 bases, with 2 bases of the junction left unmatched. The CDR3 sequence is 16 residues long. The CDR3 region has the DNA TGTGCCAGCAGCTTAGGGGGACTAGCGGGAGTCTACGAGCAGTACTTC. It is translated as CASSLGGLAGVYEQYF.

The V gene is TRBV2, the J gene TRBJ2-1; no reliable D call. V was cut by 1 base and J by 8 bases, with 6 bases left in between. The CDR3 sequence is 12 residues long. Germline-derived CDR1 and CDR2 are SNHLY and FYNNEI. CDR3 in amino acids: CASSEGIDEQFF. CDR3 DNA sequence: TGTGCCAGCAGTGAAGGTATCGATGAGCAGTTCTTC.

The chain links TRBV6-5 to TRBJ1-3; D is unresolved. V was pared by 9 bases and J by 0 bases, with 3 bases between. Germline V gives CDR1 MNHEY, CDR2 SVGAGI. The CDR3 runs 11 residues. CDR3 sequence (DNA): TGTGCCAGTAACTCTGGAAACACCATATATTTT. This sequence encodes CASNSGNTIYF.

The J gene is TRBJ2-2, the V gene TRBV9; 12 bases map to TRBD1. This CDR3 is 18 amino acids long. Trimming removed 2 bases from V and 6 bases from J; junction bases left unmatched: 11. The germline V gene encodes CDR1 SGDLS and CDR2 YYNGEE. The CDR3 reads CASSVGWGTGGRAGELFF. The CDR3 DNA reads TGTGCCAGCAGCGTGGGGTGGGGGACAGGGGGCCGGGCCGGGGAGCTGTTTTTT.

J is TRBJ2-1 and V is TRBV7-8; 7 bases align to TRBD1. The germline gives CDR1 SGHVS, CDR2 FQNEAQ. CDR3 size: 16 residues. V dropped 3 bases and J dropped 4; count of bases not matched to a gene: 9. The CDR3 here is CASSLSGTAFYNEQFF. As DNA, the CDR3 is TGTGCCAGCAGCTTGTCGGGGACAGCCTTTTACAATGAGCAGTTCTTC. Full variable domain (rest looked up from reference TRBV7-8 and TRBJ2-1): GAGVSQSPRYKVAKRGQDVALRCDPISGHVSLFWYQQALGQGPEFLTYFQNEAQLDKSGLPSDRFFAERPEGSVSTLKIQRTQQEDSAVYLCASSLSGTAFYNEQFFGPGTRLTVL.

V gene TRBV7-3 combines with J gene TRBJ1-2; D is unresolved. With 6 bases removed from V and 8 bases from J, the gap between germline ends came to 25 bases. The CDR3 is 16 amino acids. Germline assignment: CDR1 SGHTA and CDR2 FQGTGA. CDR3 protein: CASSPAPSEGGAGYTF. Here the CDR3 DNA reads TGTGCCAGCAGTCCAGCCCCCTCAGAGGGAGGAGCAGGCTACACCTTC.

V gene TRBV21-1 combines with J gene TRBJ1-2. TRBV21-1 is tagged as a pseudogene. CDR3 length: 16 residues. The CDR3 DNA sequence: TGTGCCAGCAGCAAAGGCGTTCGGCAGCCGGGCTATGGCTACACCTTC. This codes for CASSKGVRQPGYGYTF.

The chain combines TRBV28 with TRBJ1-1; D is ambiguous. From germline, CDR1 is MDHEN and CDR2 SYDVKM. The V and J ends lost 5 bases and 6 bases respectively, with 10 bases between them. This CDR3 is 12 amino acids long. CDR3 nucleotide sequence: TGTGCCAGCAGTGTGAGGCAACCTGAAGCTTTCTTT. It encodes CASSVRQPEAFF.

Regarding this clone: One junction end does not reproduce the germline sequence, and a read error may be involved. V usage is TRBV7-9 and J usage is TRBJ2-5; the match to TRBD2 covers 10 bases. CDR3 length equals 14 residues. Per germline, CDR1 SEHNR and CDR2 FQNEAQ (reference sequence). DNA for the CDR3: TGTTCCAGCAGCTTCGGGCTAGCGGGAGATACCCAGTACTTC. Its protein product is CSSSFGLAGDTQYF. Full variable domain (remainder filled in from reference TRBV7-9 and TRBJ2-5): DTGVSQNPRHKITKRGQNVTFRCDPISEHNRLYWYRQTLGQGPEFLTYFQNEAQLEKSRLLSDRFSAERPKGSFSTLEIQRTEQGDSAMYLCSSSFGLAGDTQYFGPGTRLLVL.

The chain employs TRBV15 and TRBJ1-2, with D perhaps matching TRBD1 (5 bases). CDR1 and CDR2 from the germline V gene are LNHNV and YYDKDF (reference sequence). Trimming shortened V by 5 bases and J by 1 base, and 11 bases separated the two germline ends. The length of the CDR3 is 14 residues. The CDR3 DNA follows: TGTGCCACCAGCGAAGTAAGGGGTAACTATGGCTACACCTTC. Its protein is CATSEVRGNYGYTF.

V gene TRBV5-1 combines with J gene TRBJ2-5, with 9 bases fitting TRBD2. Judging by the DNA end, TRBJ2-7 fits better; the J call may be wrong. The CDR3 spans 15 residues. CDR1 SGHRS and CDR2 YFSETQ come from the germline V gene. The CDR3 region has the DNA TGCGCCAGCAGTTTAATAGATAGCGGGAGCTACGAGCAGTACTTC. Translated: CASSLIDSGSYEQYF.

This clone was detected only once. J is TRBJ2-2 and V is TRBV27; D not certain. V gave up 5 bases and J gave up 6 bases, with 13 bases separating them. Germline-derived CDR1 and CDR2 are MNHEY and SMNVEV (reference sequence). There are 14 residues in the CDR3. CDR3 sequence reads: CASSPYAMAGELFF. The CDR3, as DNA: TGTGCCAGCAGTCCCTACGCGATGGCCGGGGAGCTGTTTTTT.

CDR3 residues: CASSLRLNTEAFF. As DNA, the CDR3 is TGCGCCAGCAGCCTCAGATTGAACACTGAAGCTTTCTTT. V is TRBV4-1 and J is TRBJ1-1; the D is unclear. Germline CDR1 reads MGHRA; CDR2 reads YSYEKL. Trimming removed 4 bases at V and 0 bases at J, with 6 bases between. The CDR3 is made up of 13 amino acids.

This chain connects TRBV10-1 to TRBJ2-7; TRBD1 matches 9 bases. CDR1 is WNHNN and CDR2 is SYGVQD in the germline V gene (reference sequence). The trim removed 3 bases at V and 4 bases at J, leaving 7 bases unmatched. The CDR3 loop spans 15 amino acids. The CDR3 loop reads CASSDGQGMPYEQYF. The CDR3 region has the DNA TGCGCCAGCAGTGACGGACAGGGGATGCCTTACGAGCAGTACTTC.